Listed below are T cell receptor beta chains from one sample, sequenced in a study of OX40 agonist ivuxolimab in advanced cancers. Measured with immunoSEQ multiplex PCR; TCRdb has only the in-frame clones, and not every one. The sample carries about 36,000 clones, 88% recorded once. The material was CD4+ or CD8+ T cells sorted from blood, obtained in a trial of the OX40 agonist ivuxolimab. The receptors here all came from an adult with an advanced solid tumor such as melanoma, head and neck, liver or kidney cancer. Both conserved end residues are part of each CDR3. D genes are given only for firm matches.

j_gene,d_gene,v_gene,CDR3aa
TRBJ2-1,TRBD1,TRBV11-2,CASSQRTGYNEQFF
TRBJ2-5,-,TRBV5-6,CASSSGRLETQYF
TRBJ1-4,-,TRBV5-4,CASSLEGGGINEKLFF
TRBJ2-1,TRBD2,TRBV10-3,CAISGREEQFF
TRBJ2-6,-,TRBV6-1,CASIPQGSGANVLTF
TRBJ2-3,-,TRBV30,CAWGVGGTDTQYF
TRBJ2-7,TRBD1,TRBV12-5,CASGLGQGAHEQYF
TRBJ2-3,-,TRBV7-3,CASKPGPYTDTQYF
TRBJ1-1,-,TRBV7-9,CASSFPRSGAPEAFF
TRBJ1-2,-,TRBV27,CASSFAGGWNYGYTF
TRBJ2-3,TRBD2,TRBV13,CASSHLAGSADTQYF
TRBJ1-5,TRBD1,TRBV6-1,CASSGGTAYNQPQHF
TRBJ2-7,-,TRBV27,CASSPPVGEQYF
TRBJ1-6,-,TRBV9,CASSGGRDNSPLHF
TRBJ2-1,-,TRBV7-3,CASSLTSASYNEQFF
TRBJ1-6,-,TRBV6-6,CASNMDAGTFSPLHF
TRBJ2-3,-,TRBV5-4,CASSLGRTDTQYF
TRBJ2-4,-,TRBV7-9,CASTTAGKNIQYF
TRBJ2-3,-,TRBV5-8,CASSPRRSTDTQYF
TRBJ2-1,-,TRBV5-5,CASSLFIGRGSGQFF
TRBJ1-1,-,TRBV7-9,CASSLGPERNTEAFF
TRBJ1-6,-,TRBV7-2,CASSLGSPNSPLHF
TRBJ2-7,TRBD2,TRBV5-1,CASRPRAGSSYEQYF
TRBJ2-7,TRBD2,TRBV18,CASSLGLAGPIYEQYF
TRBJ1-3,-,TRBV7-3,CASSRLGGNTIYF
TRBJ1-2,TRBD1,TRBV6-1,CASTRQGSNYGYTF
TRBJ2-3,-,TRBV5-4,CASRRVTDTDTQYF
TRBJ2-1,-,TRBV9,CASSTSVAGFAQFF
TRBJ1-6,-,TRBV19,CASSDRDGYNSPLHF
TRBJ1-1,-,TRBV11-1,CASTPRGHPEAFF
TRBJ2-7,-,TRBV6-5,CASKITGSYEQYF
TRBJ1-6,TRBD1,TRBV29-1,CSSAGTGGVNSPLHF
TRBJ1-2,-,TRBV5-8,CASSTLAGDGYTF
TRBJ2-5,-,TRBV7-2,CASSFRRLRETQYF
TRBJ2-3,-,TRBV18,CASSPAGVPDTQYF
TRBJ1-5,-,TRBV7-9,CASSSDNQPQHF
TRBJ2-1,TRBD2,TRBV6-6,CASRPEAGAFNEQFF
TRBJ1-1,-,TRBV20-1,CSASRGTEAFF
TRBJ1-1,-,TRBV6-5,CASSYSEGTLQAFF
TRBJ2-7,-,TRBV2,CASTQTKVSYEQYF
TRBJ2-5,-,TRBV19,CASSYPRTWGEETQYF
TRBJ1-4,-,TRBV18,CASSGLNDSFNEKLFF
TRBJ1-2,TRBD1,TRBV11-2,CASSSHLQGAFGYTF
TRBJ2-7,-,TRBV30,CAWSSGIHEQYF
TRBJ2-5,TRBD1,TRBV18,CASSTGQGGLETQYF
TRBJ2-1,-,TRBV11-2,CASSLVEGGSNEQFF
TRBJ2-7,TRBD2,TRBV5-1,CASSPGTSGSIYEQYF
TRBJ2-7,-,TRBV10-3,CAISEARGPDEQYF
TRBJ2-1,TRBD2,TRBV5-1,CASSLGTQSRLAGGEQFF
TRBJ2-1,TRBD2,TRBV5-1,CASSFDSGRSSEQFF
TRBJ2-1,TRBD2,TRBV19,CASNPSTSGYNEQFF
TRBJ1-4,-,TRBV5-8,CASRSGTLDEKLFF
TRBJ2-7,-,TRBV5-5,CASSSDRLVQYF
TRBJ2-5,-,TRBV7-2,CASSQIPFLRDKLETQYF